The TCR beta chain described here comes from a study of OX40 agonist ivuxolimab in advanced cancers. Some clones are missing from TCRdb's copy, which holds only in-frame ones; the method was immunoSEQ multiplex PCR. This table has tens of thousands of clones, 92% appearing once. This CDR3 has 12 amino acids. V lost 4 bases and J 6 bases, leaving 10 bases between the germline ends. In germline, CDR1 is LGHNT, CDR2 FRNRAP. V is TRBV12-5 and J is TRBJ2-7; D gene unclear. The TCR sequence derives from an adult with an advanced solid tumor such as melanoma, head and neck, liver or kidney cancer. Sequencing used CD4+ or CD8+ T cells sorted from blood, obtained in a trial of the OX40 agonist ivuxolimab. The DNA of the CDR3 is TGTGCTAGTGGTTATCGGACGGCCGAGCAGTACTTC. Translating it yields CASGYRTAEQYF.